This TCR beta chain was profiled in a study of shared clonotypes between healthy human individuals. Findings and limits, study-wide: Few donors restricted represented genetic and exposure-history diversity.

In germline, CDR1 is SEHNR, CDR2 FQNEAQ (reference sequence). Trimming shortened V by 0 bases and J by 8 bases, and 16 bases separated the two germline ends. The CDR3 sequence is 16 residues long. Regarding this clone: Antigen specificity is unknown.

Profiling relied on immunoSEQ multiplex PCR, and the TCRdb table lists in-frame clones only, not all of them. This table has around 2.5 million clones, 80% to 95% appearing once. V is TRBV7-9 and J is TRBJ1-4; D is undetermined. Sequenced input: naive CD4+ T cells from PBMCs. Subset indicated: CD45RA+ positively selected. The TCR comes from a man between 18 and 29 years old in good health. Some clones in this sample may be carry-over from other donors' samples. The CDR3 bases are TGTGCCAGCAGCTTAGCTGGGTGGAACCCCTGGGAAAAACTGTTTTTT. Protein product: CASSLAGWNPWEKLFF.